The clone carrying this T cell receptor beta chain occurred a few times. The data stem from a study of T-cell reconstitution after alpha-beta-depleted transplantation in children. V was cut by 4 bases and J by 6 bases, with 20 bases left in between. CDR1 and CDR2 from the germline V gene are SGHRS and YFSETQ. This CDR3 has 15 residues. The TCRbeta library incorporated unique molecular identifiers. TCRdb reprocessed the PCR reads with MiXCR, giving one entry per CDR3 protein. Of fewer than 1 million distinct CDR3 sequences listed, 16% were seen once; the top ten hold approximately 4.5%. The chain employs TRBV5-1 and TRBJ2-7, with D perhaps matching TRBD1 (6 bases). The source was PBMCs, mostly from graft donor cells, collected 360 days after TCRalphabeta/CD19-depleted stem cell transplant. The clonotype originates from a male patient younger than 18 who had a stem cell transplant for acute lymphoblastic leukemia, so the T cells may come from the graft donor. The CDR3 is CASSILQGVGVEQYF. The CDR3 coding sequence is TGCGCCAGCAGCATACTACAGGGAGTAGGGGTCGAGCAGTACTTC.